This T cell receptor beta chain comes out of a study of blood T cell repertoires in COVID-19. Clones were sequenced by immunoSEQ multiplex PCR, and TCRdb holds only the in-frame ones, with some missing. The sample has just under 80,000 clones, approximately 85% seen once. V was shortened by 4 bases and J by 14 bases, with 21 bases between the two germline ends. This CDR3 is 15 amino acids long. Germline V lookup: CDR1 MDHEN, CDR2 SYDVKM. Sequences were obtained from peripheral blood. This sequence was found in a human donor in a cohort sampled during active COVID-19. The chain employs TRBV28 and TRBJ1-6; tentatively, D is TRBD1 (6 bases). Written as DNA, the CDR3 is TGTGCCAGCAGTTCTTTTGTAGTAGGGGGGGACACCCTCCACTTT. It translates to CASSSFVVGGDTLHF.